These 15 T cell receptor beta chains were all obtained from the same sample, sequenced in a study of cytomegalovirus exposure and HLA in healthy donors. A multiplex PCR was run with 60 Vbeta primers and 13 Jbeta primers. The method was immunoSEQ multiplex PCR; TCRdb's version includes in-frame clones alone and lacks a portion of them. Of about 270,000 clones listed, 86% are singletons. What was sequenced was PBMCs. Receptor source: a man between 40 and 49 years old in good health and CMV-seropositive.

V usage is TRBV19 and J usage is TRBJ1-1, with D tentatively TRBD1 (5 bases). Germline V CDR1 and CDR2: LNHDA, SQIVND (reference sequence). Trimming removed 3 bases at V and 4 bases at J, with 12 bases between. The CDR3 is 14 residues long. The CDR3 nucleotides are TGTGCCAGTAGTATTTCAGGGTTTGTCACTGAAGCTTTCTTT. Amino acid sequence: CASSISGFVTEAFF.

This clone was counted between two and nine times. The chain uses TRBV5-4 and TRBJ1-1; D perhaps matches TRBD1 (5 bases). Between the trimmed V and J ends, which lost 4 bases and 8 bases, there was a span of 12 bases. Germline V gives CDR1 SGHNT, CDR2 YYREEE (reference sequence). CDR3 length: 12 residues. The CDR3 is CASSGHLTEAFF. CDR3 nucleotides: TGTGCCAGCAGCGGACACCTGACGGAAGCTTTCTTT.

The chain recombines TRBV5-4 with TRBJ2-7, with TRBD1 as a possible D gene (6 bases). V lost 4 bases and J 4 bases, leaving 12 bases between the germline ends. Germline CDR1 is SGHNT and CDR2 is YYREEE (reference sequence). This CDR3 comprises 13 residues. The CDR3 spells CASSVDRIYEQYF. The CDR3 region has the DNA TGTGCCAGCAGCGTCGACAGGATTTACGAGCAGTACTTC.

This clone was recorded a few times. The V and J genes are TRBV2 and TRBJ1-1; a weak D match, TRBD1 (6 bases). The CDR3 has 13 residues. Trimming left V 6 bases short and J 4 bases short, with 12 bases between. Germline V gives CDR1 SNHLY, CDR2 FYNNEI. CDR3 DNA: TGTGCCAGCAGAACAACAGGGAGCACTGAAGCTTTCTTT. Translation: CASRTTGSTEAFF.

The chain joins TRBV28 to TRBJ2-7; TRBD2 matches 12 bases. With V trimmed by 5 bases and J by 0 bases, 5 bases remained unmatched. The CDR3 extends over 16 amino acids. CDR1 and CDR2 (germline): MDHEN, SYDVKM. The CDR3 DNA is TGTGCCAGCAGTCCGACTAGCGGGAGTTACTCCTACGAGCAGTACTTC. Its translation: CASSPTSGSYSYEQYF. Complete variable domain (other parts from reference TRBV28 and TRBJ2-7): DVKVTQSSRYLVKRTGEKVFLECVQDMDHENMFWYRQDPGLGLRLIYFSYDVKMKEKGDIPEGYSVSREKKERFSLILESASTNQTSMYLCASSPTSGSYSYEQYFGPGTRLTVT.

The chain employs TRBV10-3 and TRBJ1-4; 8 positions agree with TRBD1. The V segment lost 6 bases and the J segment 7 bases; nucleotides outside the gene matches: 4. Germline CDR1 and CDR2: ENHRY and SYGVKD. The CDR3 totals 13 residues. CDR3 loop: CAISQGASEKLFF. The CDR3 DNA reads as TGTGCCATCAGCCAGGGGGCTAGTGAAAAACTGTTTTTT.

This clone was recorded once. The gene calls are TRBV27 and TRBJ1-2, with D tentatively TRBD1 (5 bases). With 1 base removed from V and 7 bases from J, the gap between germline ends came to 13 bases. Looked up from germline, CDR1 is MNHEY and CDR2 is SMNVEV (reference sequence). The CDR3 totals 14 residues. CDR3 nucleotide sequence: TGTGCCAGCAGTTTATGGGGGAGGGGTGTTGGCTACACCTTC. It translates to CASSLWGRGVGYTF.

The chain links TRBV18 to TRBJ1-2, with D tentatively TRBD1 (5 bases). Trimming cost V 5 bases and J 7 bases, with 23 bases left between them. Germline V lookup: CDR1 KGHSH, CDR2 LQKENI. The CDR3 is made up of 16 amino acids. The CDR3 sequence: CASSTLQDRSGGGYTF. In DNA form, the CDR3 reads TGTGCCAGCTCAACGTTACAGGACCGATCCGGGGGTGGCTACACCTTC.

The chain uses TRBV18 and TRBJ2-6; 7 nucleotides align to TRBD1. The CDR3 runs 16 residues. The germline V gene encodes CDR1 KGHSH and CDR2 LQKENI. Losses at the gene ends were 6 bases for V and 0 bases for J; bases not matched to a gene: 5. The CDR3 reads CASSPGQHSGANVLTF. DNA of the CDR3: TGTGCCAGCTCGCCGGGACAGCACTCTGGGGCCAACGTCCTGACTTTC.

The gene calls are TRBV7-4 and TRBJ2-7, with 14 bases identical to TRBD2. Germline loops: CDR1 SGHVT, CDR2 SQSDAQ. The CDR3 sequence is 16 residues long. V lost 5 bases, J lost 4 bases, and 7 bases stayed unmatched. Written as DNA, the CDR3 is TGTGCCAGCAGCGAACCCTGGACTAGCGGGAGGTACGAGCAGTACTTC. Translated: CASSEPWTSGRYEQYF.

The chain links TRBV28 to TRBJ2-1; TRBD1 might be the D (6 bases). This CDR3 is built from 15 residues. Per germline, CDR1 MDHEN and CDR2 SYDVKM. V was cut by 2 bases and J by 8 bases, with 16 bases left in between. The CDR3 sequence: CASSLEGTIGDEQFF. The CDR3 region has the DNA TGTGCCAGCAGTTTAGAAGGGACAATCGGCGATGAGCAGTTCTTC.

The V and J genes are TRBV19 and TRBJ2-1; tentative D call: TRBD1 (6 bases). From germline, CDR1 is LNHDA and CDR2 SQIVND (reference sequence). V was trimmed by 3 bases and J by 6 bases, leaving 12 bases between them. The CDR3 spans 14 residues. This chain's CDR3 is CASSMPSDSNEQFF. The CDR3 bases are TGTGCCAGTAGTATGCCCTCGGACAGCAATGAGCAGTTCTTC.

The V gene is TRBV7-9, the J gene TRBJ1-1; D not certain. The CDR3 runs to 12 residues. Germline V gene lookup returns CDR1 SEHNR and CDR2 FQNEAQ (reference sequence). The ends were cut back, 1 base at V and 9 bases at J, with 9 bases in the middle. DNA of the CDR3: TGTGCCAGCAGCTTAGGAGGACTAAAAGCTTTCTTT. Translation gives CASSLGGLKAFF.

CDR3 coding DNA: TGTGCTAGTGGTTTGCAGGGAAGGGGTAACACCGGGGAGCTGTTTTTT. Protein: CASGLQGRGNTGELFF. V and J are TRBV12-5 and TRBJ2-2, with a weak D call TRBD1 (5 bases). The V gene lost 2 bases and the J gene lost 2 bases, with 12 bases spanning the gap. The CDR3 consists of 16 residues. Germline CDR1 and CDR2: LGHNT and FRNRAP.

The V and J genes are TRBV5-6 and TRBJ1-3, with D possibly TRBD1 on 5 matching bases. Trimming removed 3 bases from V and 0 bases from J, with 22 bases in between. The CDR3 extends over 19 amino acids. The germline V gene encodes CDR1 SGHDT and CDR2 YYEEEE. DNA for the CDR3: TGTGCCAGCAGCTGGGTGCTGGGGGGACGCATGAACTCTGGAAACACCATATATTTT. This translates into CASSWVLGGRMNSGNTIYF.